This passage covers 8 T cell receptor beta chains from one sample sequenced in a study of blood T cell repertoires in COVID-19. The repertoire was sequenced with immunoSEQ multiplex PCR; TCRdb's copy has only in-frame clones and lacks some. The sample has about 300,000 clones, around 92% seen once; the top ten hold less than 3.5%. Sequencing input: PBMCs or T cells enriched from blood (not recorded which). These receptor sequences come from a woman aged 45-65 years who had been exposed to COVID-19.

The J gene is TRBJ2-7, the V gene TRBV11-1; 7 positions match TRBD1. The CDR3 runs to 13 residues. The V segment lost 5 bases and the J segment 5 bases; nucleotides outside the gene matches: 6. Germline V gene data show CDR1 as SGHAT and CDR2 as FQDESV (reference sequence). CDR3 residues: CASSKDRPNEQYF. The CDR3 region has the DNA TGTGCCAGCAGCAAGGACAGGCCCAACGAGCAGTACTTC.

The chain joins TRBV18 to TRBJ2-1, with 10 bases that match TRBD1. V was clipped by 3 bases and J by 9 bases; unmatched bases: 11. Germline CDR1 and CDR2: KGHSH and LQKENI. The CDR3 contains 16 residues. CDR3 sequence: CASSPGQGTIVAEQFF. CDR3 bases: TGTGCCAGCTCACCGGGACAGGGGACCATCGTTGCTGAGCAGTTCTTC.

The chain is built from TRBV5-4 and TRBJ2-5; maybe TRBD1 (6 bases). Germline values: CDR1 SGHNT, CDR2 YYREEE (reference sequence). Trimming shortened V by 2 bases and J by 4 bases, and 12 bases separated the two germline ends. This CDR3 has 14 amino acids. CDR3 loop: CASSLDTGLETQYF. In nucleotides, the CDR3 is TGTGCCAGCAGCTTAGATACAGGGTTAGAGACCCAGTACTTC.

V gene TRBV4-2 combines with J gene TRBJ2-5, with 9 bases identical to TRBD1. Germline V CDR1 and CDR2: LGHNA, YNFKEQ. The CDR3 has 15 residues. V lost 4 bases, J lost 5 bases, and 8 bases stayed unmatched. This chain's CDR3 is CASSPRGQGDETQYF. The CDR3 bases are TGTGCCAGCAGCCCCCGGGGACAGGGCGACGAGACCCAGTACTTC.

The gene calls are TRBV4-1 and TRBJ1-5; no firm D call. V was pared by 4 bases and J by 0 bases, with 16 bases between. The CDR3 length is 17 residues. The germline CDR1 and CDR2 sequences are MGHRA and YSYEKL. CDR3 DNA: TGCGCCAGCAGCCCTTCCGCCGCCCGGGATAGCAATCAGCCCCAGCATTTT. Its translation: CASSPSAARDSNQPQHF.

This chain links TRBV7-9 with TRBJ2-1; D perhaps matches TRBD1 (5 bases). Germline assignment: CDR1 SEHNR and CDR2 FQNEAQ (reference sequence). CDR3 length: 12 residues. Trimming cost V 1 base and J 10 bases, with 8 bases left between them. The CDR3 reads CASSLDRQEQFF. The CDR3 nucleotides are TGTGCCAGCAGCTTAGATAGACAGGAGCAGTTCTTC.

The chain joins TRBV5-4 to TRBJ2-3; unclear D gene. The CDR3 covers 13 residues. Germline V gives CDR1 SGHNT, CDR2 YYREEE (reference sequence). Trimming shortened V by 5 bases and J by 1 base, and 8 bases separated the two germline ends. The CDR3 region has the DNA TGTGCCAGCAGTGTAACTGGCACAGATACGCAGTATTTT. Its protein is CASSVTGTDTQYF.

The chain links TRBV4-1 to TRBJ2-1, with TRBD1 matching over 9 bases. Germline values: CDR1 MGHRA, CDR2 YSYEKL. CDR3 length equals 15 residues. The trim removed 5 bases at V and 4 bases at J, leaving 6 bases unmatched. CDR3 bases: TGCGCCAGCAGCGGTCGGGACAGGGAGTACAATGAGCAGTTCTTC. It specifies CASSGRDREYNEQFF.